Listed below are T cell receptor beta chains from one sample, sequenced in a study of PD-1 blockade in mismatch repair-deficient tumors. Generated by immunoSEQ multiplex PCR, the TCRdb table keeps only in-frame clones and is missing some. The sample yields around 10,000 clones, 75% to 90% seen once. The sequencing here drew on PBMCs, taken 46 weeks after starting pembrolizumab. These receptors came from an adult with mismatch repair-deficient cancer. CDR3s include the opening cysteine and the closing phenylalanine or tryptophan. The order of the fields is clone size, V gene, D gene, J gene, CDR3 DNA, CDR3 protein. The D gene is left open where the match is weak. Size values are once, few and many counts, or a class for expanded clones, and some rows have none.

few	TRBV5-6	-	TRBJ2-7	TGTGCCAGCAGCTTGGGACATAGAACCTACGAGCAGTACTTC	CASSLGHRTYEQYF
-	TRBV6-5	-	TRBJ2-6	TGTGCCACTCGCAGGGTCTCTGGGGCCAACGTCCTGACTTTC	CATRRVSGANVLTF
-	TRBV27	-	TRBJ2-1	TGTGCCAGCAGTTCCGATAGCTCCTACAATGAGCAGTTCTTC	CASSSDSSYNEQFF
-	TRBV7-3	TRBD1	TRBJ1-1	TGTGCCAGCAGTGACAGGGGTTTGGCCACTGAAGCTTTCTTT	CASSDRGLATEAFF
-	TRBV5-6	-	TRBJ2-7	TGTGCCAGCAGCTTCTCGGAGAGCTGGTACCACGAGCAGTACTTC	CASSFSESWYHEQYF
-	TRBV5-4	TRBD1	TRBJ2-2	TGTGCCAGCAGCTCTGGACAGGGTGGGACCGGGGAGCTGTTTTTT	CASSSGQGGTGELFF
-	TRBV7-2	-	TRBJ1-5	TGTGCCAGCAGCTTAACGGTCAATCAGCCCCAGCATTTT	CASSLTVNQPQHF
-	TRBV27	-	TRBJ2-5	TGTGCCAGCAGTCCAGGACAGCGAGGTGAGACCCAGTACTTC	CASSPGQRGETQYF
once	TRBV11-2	-	TRBJ2-2	TGTGCCAGCAGCCCCTCATCTTACCAGGGGGGGGAGCTGTTTTTT	CASSPSSYQGGELFF
-	TRBV4-1	-	TRBJ1-2	TGCGCCAGCAGCCTCCCGGGCGGGGACTATGGCTACACCTTC	CASSLPGGDYGYTF
once	TRBV11-2	TRBD2	TRBJ2-3	TGTGCCAGCTTTCCCGGGGGGGACACAGATACGCAGTATTTT	CASFPGGDTDTQYF
-	TRBV2	-	TRBJ2-7	TGTGCCAGTGAAGGAACAGGATCCTACGAGCAGTACTTC	CASEGTGSYEQYF
once	TRBV4-1	TRBD1	TRBJ1-4	TGCGCCAGCTCGCGACAGGGATCAACTAATGAAAAACTGTTTTTT	CASSRQGSTNEKLFF
-	TRBV13	TRBD1	TRBJ1-5	TGTGCCAGCAGCTCGACAGGGGATAGCAATCAGCCCCAGCATTTT	CASSSTGDSNQPQHF
-	TRBV5-1	TRBD1	TRBJ2-7	TGCGCCAGCAGATTTGACAGGGCCATTTCTGAGCAGTACTTC	CASRFDRAISEQYF
-	TRBV6-5	TRBD1	TRBJ1-1	TGTGCCAGCAGTTACGGTCAGGGGGGCCCTGAAGCTTTCTTT	CASSYGQGGPEAFF
-	TRBV2	TRBD1	TRBJ1-5	TGTGCCAGCAGGGATGACAGGGGCGGCTTTCAGCCCCAGCATTTT	CASRDDRGGFQPQHF
-	TRBV9	-	TRBJ2-7	TGTGCCAGCAGCACCCGCCAGGGGCCACTCTACGAGCAGTACTTC	CASSTRQGPLYEQYF
-	TRBV7-6	-	TRBJ2-3	TGTGCCAGCAGCCCACGCCCGGTTCCAACAGATACGCAGTATTTT	CASSPRPVPTDTQYF
-	TRBV9	TRBD1	TRBJ2-1	TGTGCCAGCAGCGCAGGGGACAGGGCGTACAATGAGCAGTTCTTC	CASSAGDRAYNEQFF
once	TRBV27	-	TRBJ2-1	TGTGCCAGCAGTTTATCCCCGAGACTAGGTTACAATGAGCAGTTCTTC	CASSLSPRLGYNEQFF
-	TRBV5-4	TRBD2	TRBJ2-5	TGTGCCAGCAGCTTGGGACTAGCGGGATTCCAAGAGACCCAGTACTTC	CASSLGLAGFQETQYF
once	TRBV5-4	TRBD2	TRBJ2-5	TGTGCCAGCAGCCGAACTGGACTAGCGGAAGAGACCCAGTACTTC	CASSRTGLAEETQYF
-	TRBV9	TRBD2	TRBJ2-1	TGTGCCAGCAGCGCCGCGGGACTAGGGAGGGGTGAGCAGTTCTTC	CASSAAGLGRGEQFF
-	TRBV27	-	TRBJ2-7	TGTGCCAGCAGTTCGTCCTACGAGCAGTACTTC	CASSSSYEQYF
once	TRBV19	TRBD1	TRBJ2-2	TGTGCCAGTAGGACCGGGACAGGGGTGACCACCGGGGAGCTGTTTTTT	CASRTGTGVTTGELFF
-	TRBV28	TRBD1	TRBJ2-1	TGTGCCAGCAGTTCCCCCGGGACAGGGGAGGACAATGAGCAGTTCTTC	CASSSPGTGEDNEQFF
-	TRBV19	-	TRBJ2-6	TGTGCCAGTAGTATAAGGGGGTCTGGGGCCAACGTCCTGACTTTC	CASSIRGSGANVLTF
-	TRBV11-2	TRBD2	TRBJ2-7	TGTGCCAGCAGCCCGTTAGCGGGAGGTTACGAGCAGTACTTC	CASSPLAGGYEQYF
-	TRBV6-5	-	TRBJ1-5	TGTGCCAGCAGTTCGGGCGGGGGCGGCAATCAGCCCCAGCATTTT	CASSSGGGGNQPQHF
-	TRBV4-2	TRBD2	TRBJ2-2	TGTGCCAGCAGCCAAAAAATCCTAGCGGGAGGGAACACCGGGGAGCTGTTTTTT	CASSQKILAGGNTGELFF
-	TRBV11-3	TRBD2	TRBJ2-1	TGTGCCAGCAGCCCCCGGACTAGCGCGCCGAACTCGGGAGAGTTCTTC	CASSPRTSAPNSGEFF
-	TRBV5-1	TRBD2	TRBJ2-3	TGCGCCAGCAGCTCGTTAACTAGCGACACAGATACGCAGTATTTT	CASSSLTSDTDTQYF
-	TRBV19	TRBD1	TRBJ1-3	TGTGCCAGTAACCAGGGACAGGTCTCTGGAAACACCATATATTTT	CASNQGQVSGNTIYF
-	TRBV5-1	-	TRBJ2-7	TGCGCCAGCAGCTTGGAGCCGGGGAGCGAGCAGTACTTC	CASSLEPGSEQYF
-	TRBV21-1	-	TRBJ2-1	TGTGCCAGCAGCAAAGAGGCTAGCGGGAATTCTACTGGTGAGCAGTTCTTC	CASSKEASGNSTGEQFF
-	TRBV30	-	TRBJ2-3	TGTGCCTGGAGTGGTGGAGCCACAGATACGCAGTATTTT	CAWSGGATDTQYF
-	TRBV5-1	-	TRBJ1-1	TGCGCCAGCAGCTTGACCAGTTCGGGGGACACTGAAGCTTTCTTT	CASSLTSSGDTEAFF
-	TRBV21-1	-	TRBJ1-5	TGTGCCAGCAGCTACGGGTTGGGGGCATCTTTAGGTCAGCCCCAGCATTTT	CASSYGLGASLGQPQHF
-	TRBV9	-	TRBJ2-2	TGTGCCAGCAGCGTAGAACCGGAGGGGGAGCTGTTTTTT	CASSVEPEGELFF
-	TRBV6-1	TRBD1	TRBJ1-4	TGTGCCAGCAGTTCCCGGGACAGGGTGGCAAAACTGTTTTTT	CASSSRDRVAKLFF
-	TRBV6-5	-	TRBJ2-5	TGTGCCAGCAGTTGGCAGGACCAAGAGACCCAGTACTTC	CASSWQDQETQYF
-	TRBV7-2	TRBD1	TRBJ2-1	TGTGCCAGCAGCTTACGGACAGGGGTGACAAATGAGCAGTTCTTC	CASSLRTGVTNEQFF
-	TRBV21-1	-	TRBJ2-7	TGTGCCGGGGGGTTAGGGCAGGACGGCGAGCAGTACTTC	CAGGLGQDGEQYF
-	TRBV14	TRBD2	TRBJ2-1	TGTGCCAGCAGCCCTCTTGGGGGTCTAGCGGACCAGAGCTCCTACAATGAGCAGTTCTTC	CASSPLGGLADQSSYNEQFF
-	TRBV19	TRBD1	TRBJ1-5	TGTGCCAGTAGTATCTGGGACAGGGGACATCAGCCCCAGCATTTT	CASSIWDRGHQPQHF
-	TRBV6-4	-	TRBJ2-1	TGTGCCAGCAGTGACTCGGCGGAGCCCAATGAGCAGTTCTTC	CASSDSAEPNEQFF
-	TRBV7-8	TRBD2	TRBJ2-3	TGTGCCAGCAGCCCTTGGACTAGCGGAAGTCCAGATACGCAGTATTTT	CASSPWTSGSPDTQYF
-	TRBV29-1	-	TRBJ2-1	TGCAGCGTTACCCCGGGTGGCGATGAGCAGTTCTTC	CSVTPGGDEQFF
once	TRBV19	-	TRBJ2-4	TGTGCCAGTACCCTGAGAGGGGGTGGGATTCAGTACTTC	CASTLRGGGIQYF
-	TRBV2	-	TRBJ1-6	TGTGCCAGCAATTGGAGGCCGGGGAATTCACCCCTCCACTTT	CASNWRPGNSPLHF
once	TRBV28	-	TRBJ2-5	TGTGCCAGCAGGTCCGCTAGCGACCAAGAGACCCAGTACTTC	CASRSASDQETQYF
-	TRBV28	TRBD2	TRBJ2-1	TGTGCCAGCAGTTCGGGACTAGCGGGAGGGCTGGTTGAGCAGTTCTTC	CASSSGLAGGLVEQFF
-	TRBV28	TRBD2	TRBJ2-7	TGTGCCAGCAGTTCGACTAGCGGGAGGTCCGGAAGGTACTACGAGCAGTACTTC	CASSSTSGRSGRYYEQYF
few	TRBV2	TRBD1	TRBJ2-7	TGTGCCAGCAGAAAGGGACAGGGGACCTACGAGCAGTACTTC	CASRKGQGTYEQYF
few	TRBV27	TRBD1	TRBJ2-7	TGTGCCAGCAGTCTCCGGGACAGCTTGAACTCCTACGAGCAGTACTTC	CASSLRDSLNSYEQYF
-	TRBV7-8	-	TRBJ2-7	TGTGCCAGCAGCTTAGAGCGTGGCGGGCTAAAGGAGCAGTACTTC	CASSLERGGLKEQYF
once	TRBV10-2	TRBD1	TRBJ1-3	TGCGCCAGCAGTCAGGGGGCTGGAAACACCATATATTTT	CASSQGAGNTIYF